Listed here are 12 T cell receptor beta chains from one sample, sequenced in a study of cytomegalovirus exposure and HLA in healthy donors. The PCR used 60 Vbeta and 13 Jbeta primers. Libraries were prepared by immunoSEQ multiplex PCR; TCRdb keeps only in-frame clonotypes and omits some of them. The table records more than 200,000 clones, roughly 83% of them present only once. Sequencing used PBMCs. The source of these receptors is a girl between 5 and 17 years old in good health and CMV-seronegative.

CDR3 region: CASSFELAGGNEQYF. The CDR3 nucleotides are TGCGCCAGCAGCTTTGAACTAGCGGGAGGAAACGAGCAGTACTTC. The chain carries TRBV5-1 and TRBJ2-7; 12 bases align to TRBD2. J gave up 5 bases and V 2 bases, and 5 bases lay outside the gene matches. Germline V lookup: CDR1 SGHRS, CDR2 YFSETQ. The CDR3 loop spans 15 amino acids.

V is TRBV27 and J is TRBJ1-1; D is unclear. There are 13 residues in the CDR3. Germline V gene lookup returns CDR1 MNHEY and CDR2 SMNVEV (reference sequence). Trimming took 1 base from V and 5 from J, leaving 8 bases between them. CDR3 sequence (DNA): TGTGCCAGCAGTTTATGGGAGCGGACTGAAGCTTTCTTT. Protein: CASSLWERTEAFF.

The chain employs TRBV5-4 and TRBJ2-7, with TRBD1 matching 9 bases. This CDR3 comprises 15 residues. The germline gives CDR1 SGHNT, CDR2 YYREEE (reference sequence). V was clipped by 4 bases and J by 2 bases; unmatched bases: 7. The CDR3 spells CASSPKTGGPYEQYF. Here the CDR3 DNA reads TGTGCCAGCAGCCCAAAAACAGGGGGCCCCTACGAGCAGTACTTC.

The chain couples TRBV7-3 to TRBJ1-2, with D maybe TRBD1 (5 bases). The germline V gene has CDR1 SGHTA and CDR2 FQGTGA. V was shortened by 3 bases and J by 0 bases, with 17 bases between the two germline ends. The CDR3 length is 17 residues. CDR3 in DNA: TGTGCCAGCAGCTTGGCAATACTCGACAGATCTAACTATGGCTACACCTTC. Translated, it gives CASSLAILDRSNYGYTF.

V and J are TRBV6-6 and TRBJ1-1; 7 nucleotides agree with TRBD1. This CDR3 has 16 amino acids. After removal of 9 bases from V and 1 base from J, the junction contained 14 bases not matched to a gene. The germline V gene has CDR1 MNHNY and CDR2 SVGAGI (reference sequence). Here the CDR3 DNA reads TGTGCCAGTCGATTTAGACCGGGACAGCGGAACACTGAAGCTTTCTTT. Residues: CASRFRPGQRNTEAFF.

The chain uses TRBV5-1 and TRBJ2-2; D gene uncertain. The CDR3 is 15 residues long. Trimming shortened V by 2 bases and J by 2 bases, and 10 bases separated the two germline ends. Germline CDR1 is SGHRS and CDR2 is YFSETQ. Here the CDR3 reads CASSFSEPNTGELFF. Here the CDR3 DNA reads TGCGCCAGCAGCTTCAGCGAACCTAACACCGGGGAGCTGTTTTTT.

The rearrangement links TRBV19 to TRBJ2-1, with TRBD2 matching over 11 bases. The CDR3 extends over 16 amino acids. From germline, CDR1 is LNHDA and CDR2 SQIVND (reference sequence). V lost 5 bases, J lost 9 bases, and 12 bases stayed unmatched. The CDR3 sequence is CASSHTSGSRRSEQFF. CDR3 sequence (DNA): TGTGCCAGTAGTCATACTAGCGGGAGCCGTCGCAGTGAGCAGTTCTTC. Full variable domain (remainder filled in from reference TRBV19 and TRBJ2-1): DGGITQSPKYLFRKEGQNVTLSCEQNLNHDAMYWYRQDPGQGLRLIYYSQIVNDFQKGDIAEGYSVSREKKESFPLTVTSAQKNPTAFYLCASSHTSGSRRSEQFFGPGTRLTVL.

The genes are TRBV5-1 and TRBJ1-1; possible D gene TRBD1, 5 bases. Germline V lookup: CDR1 SGHRS, CDR2 YFSETQ. The CDR3 contains 14 residues. Trimming took off 4 bases at V and 4 bases at J, with 14 bases between the two ends. The CDR3 protein is CASSPGEVFTEAFF. The CDR3 DNA follows: TGCGCCAGCAGCCCGGGGGAAGTTTTCACTGAAGCTTTCTTT.

This sequence joins TRBV30 and TRBJ2-7; D is perhaps TRBD2 (6 bases). The ends were cut back, 0 bases at V and 4 bases at J, with 13 bases in the middle. The CDR3 has 14 residues. Germline V gene lookup returns CDR1 GTSNPN and CDR2 SVGIG (reference sequence). CDR3 nucleotide sequence: TGTGCCTGGAGTGTACCCGGGGGTGGGTACGAGCAGTACTTC. Translation gives CAWSVPGGGYEQYF.

The chain uses TRBV27 and TRBJ1-1; TRBD1 is a possible D gene (6 bases). The CDR3 is 16 residues long. The ends were cut back, 4 bases at V and 1 base at J, with 16 bases in the middle. Germline V lookup: CDR1 MNHEY, CDR2 SMNVEV (reference sequence). The CDR3 DNA reads TGTGCCAGCAGTTCCGCCCTAGGGGGACGGAACACTGAAGCTTTCTTT. It codes for CASSSALGGRNTEAFF.

V gene TRBV6-6 combines with J gene TRBJ1-6; 7 bases map to TRBD1. Germline CDR1 and CDR2: MNHNY and SVGAGI (reference sequence). The CDR3 has 16 amino acids. The ends lost 4 bases at V and 7 bases at J; junction bases unmatched: 10. The CDR3 DNA is TGTGCCAGCAGTTCCTCCTCCGGGACAGCAAATTCACCCCTCCACTTT. As protein: CASSSSSGTANSPLHF.

V and J are TRBV19 and TRBJ2-7, with 7 positions matching TRBD1. Germline trimming cut 4 bases from V and 6 bases from J; bases unmatched to any gene: 3. CDR3 length equals 12 residues. CDR1 and CDR2 from the germline V gene are LNHDA and SQIVND (reference sequence). This CDR3 is CASSSRQGEQYF. Here the CDR3 DNA reads TGTGCCAGTAGTAGCCGACAGGGCGAGCAGTACTTC. Full variable domain (remainder filled in from reference TRBV19 and TRBJ2-7): DGGITQSPKYLFRKEGQNVTLSCEQNLNHDAMYWYRQDPGQGLRLIYYSQIVNDFQKGDIAEGYSVSREKKESFPLTVTSAQKNPTAFYLCASSSRQGEQYFGPGTRLTVT.